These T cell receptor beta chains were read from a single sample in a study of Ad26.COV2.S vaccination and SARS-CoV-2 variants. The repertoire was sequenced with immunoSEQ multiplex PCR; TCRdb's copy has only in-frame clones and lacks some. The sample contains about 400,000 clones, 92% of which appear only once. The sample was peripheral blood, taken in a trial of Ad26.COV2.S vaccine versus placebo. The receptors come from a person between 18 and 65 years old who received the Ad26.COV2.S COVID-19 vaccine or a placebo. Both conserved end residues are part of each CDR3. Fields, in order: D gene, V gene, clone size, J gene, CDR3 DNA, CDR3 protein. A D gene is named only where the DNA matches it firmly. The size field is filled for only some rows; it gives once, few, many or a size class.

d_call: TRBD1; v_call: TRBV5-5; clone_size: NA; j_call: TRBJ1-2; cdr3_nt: TGTGCCAGCAGGGGGACAGGGAGAGGCTACACCTTC; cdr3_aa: CASRGTGRGYTF
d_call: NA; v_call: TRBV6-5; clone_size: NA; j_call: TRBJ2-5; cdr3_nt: TGTGCCAGCAGAACGGCGGGCAACCAAGAGACCCAGTACTTC; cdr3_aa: CASRTAGNQETQYF
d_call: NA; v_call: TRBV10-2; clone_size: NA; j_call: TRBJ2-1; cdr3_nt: TGCGCCTCTGGGACCAAGTCCTACAATGAGCAGTTCTTC; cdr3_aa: CASGTKSYNEQFF
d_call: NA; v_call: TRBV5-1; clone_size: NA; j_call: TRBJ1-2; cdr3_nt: TGCGCCAGCAGCTTGTCTGGTTATGGCTACACCTTC; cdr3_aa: CASSLSGYGYTF
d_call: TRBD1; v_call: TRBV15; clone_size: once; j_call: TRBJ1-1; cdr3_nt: TGTGCCACCAGCAGAGAACCAACAGGGGAATCGGCTGAAGCTTTCTTT; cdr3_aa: CATSREPTGESAEAFF
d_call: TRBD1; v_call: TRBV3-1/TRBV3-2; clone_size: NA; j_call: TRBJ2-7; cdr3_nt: TGTGCCAGCAGCCAGGACCCGGGACAGGGGACCTACGAGCAGTACTTC; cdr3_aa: CASSQDPGQGTYEQYF
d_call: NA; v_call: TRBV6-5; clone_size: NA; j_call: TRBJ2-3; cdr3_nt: TGTGCCAGCGGCGGGGCTACGTGGGATACGCAGTATTTT; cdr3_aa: CASGGATWDTQYF
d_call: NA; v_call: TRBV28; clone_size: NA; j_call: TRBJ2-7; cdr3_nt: TGTGCCAGCAGCAAGCCCCAGGGCGAGCAGTACTTC; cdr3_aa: CASSKPQGEQYF
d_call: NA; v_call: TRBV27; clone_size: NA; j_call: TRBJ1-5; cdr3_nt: TGTGCCAGCAGCCCCACAGGACCCATTAGCAATCAGCCCCAGCATTTT; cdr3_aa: CASSPTGPISNQPQHF
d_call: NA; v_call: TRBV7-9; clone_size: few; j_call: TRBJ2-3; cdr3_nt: TGTGCCAGCAGCAATAGACCCAGCGCAGATACGCAGTATTTT; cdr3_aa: CASSNRPSADTQYF
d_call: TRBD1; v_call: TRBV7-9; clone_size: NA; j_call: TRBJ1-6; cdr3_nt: TGTGCCAGCAGCCCCGGGACAGGGGGCCAATATTCACCCCTCCACTTT; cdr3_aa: CASSPGTGGQYSPLHF
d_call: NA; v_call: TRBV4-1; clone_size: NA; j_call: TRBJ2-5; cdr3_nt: TGCGCCAGCAGCCAAGAAGGGCTAGCGCGACAGACCCAGTACTTC; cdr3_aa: CASSQEGLARQTQYF
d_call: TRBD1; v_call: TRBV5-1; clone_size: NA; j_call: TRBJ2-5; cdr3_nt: TGCGCCAGCAGCTTGGCACAGGGGACGGAGACCCAGTACTTC; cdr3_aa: CASSLAQGTETQYF
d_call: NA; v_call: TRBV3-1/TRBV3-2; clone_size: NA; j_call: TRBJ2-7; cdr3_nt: TGTGCCAGCAGCCAAGTTAGTTCGCTGGGCACCTACGAGCAGTACTTC; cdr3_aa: CASSQVSSLGTYEQYF
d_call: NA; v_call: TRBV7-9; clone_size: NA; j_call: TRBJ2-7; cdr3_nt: TGTGCCAGCAGCTTAGGTCAGGGCCAATCAAGGGAGCAGTACTTC; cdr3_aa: CASSLGQGQSREQYF
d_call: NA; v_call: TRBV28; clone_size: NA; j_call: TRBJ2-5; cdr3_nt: TGTGCCAGCAGTTGGTTACAACTAGGGCAAGAGACCCAGTACTTC; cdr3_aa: CASSWLQLGQETQYF
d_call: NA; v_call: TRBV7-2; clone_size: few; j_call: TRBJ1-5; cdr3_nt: TGTGCCAGCAGCATCGGACAGATCAATCAGCCCCAGCATTTT; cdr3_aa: CASSIGQINQPQHF